These 16 T cell receptor beta chains originate from one sample sequenced in a study of blood T cell repertoires in COVID-19 (TCRdb year 2020). Receptors were amplified or captured by the immunoSEQ multiplex PCR assay. The immuneACCESS repertoire file appears here via TCRdb, limited to in-frame rearrangements. These files lack a portion of the clones; in checked studies, under half of the deficit traces to unresolved V genes, and the cause of the others is not known. The sample yields tens of thousands of clones; roughly 90% were counted once. Approximately 9.1% of the sample comes from the top ten. Specimen: peripheral blood. Every receptor here comes from a human donor in a cohort sampled during active COVID-19.

J is TRBJ1-2 and V is TRBV7-9; TRBD1 is a possible D gene (6 bases). Trimming removed 5 bases from V and 8 bases from J, with 18 bases in between. The CDR3 has 14 amino acids. Germline-derived CDR1 and CDR2 are SEHNR and FQNEAQ (reference sequence). As DNA, the CDR3 is TGTGCCAGCAGCAGAACAGGGTTAGTAGAAGGCTACACCTTC. Translating it yields CASSRTGLVEGYTF.

This chain links TRBV4-2 with TRBJ2-7; 8 bases are shared with TRBD2. Germline lookup yields CDR1 LGHNA and CDR2 YNFKEQ. There are 14 residues in the CDR3. Unmatched junction bases numbered 5, after V lost 1 base and J lost 6 bases. The CDR3 nucleotides read TGTGCCAGCAGCCAAGCGCGGACTAGCTCCGAGCAGTACTTC. Its translation is CASSQARTSSEQYF.

The rearrangement uses TRBV6-2 or TRBV6-3 and TRBJ2-5, with 9 bases identical to TRBD2. CDR3 size: 17 residues. V dropped 4 bases and J dropped 5; count of bases not matched to a gene: 14. Germline CDR1 is MNHEY and CDR2 is SVGEGT. CDR3 nucleotides: TGTGCCAGCAGTTCCAGACTAGCGGCCGGGAGTCGGGAGACCCAGTACTTC. Encoded protein: CASSSRLAAGSRETQYF.

V is TRBV28 and J is TRBJ2-5, with 7 positions matching TRBD2. J gave up 0 bases and V 3 bases, and 13 bases lay outside the gene matches. This CDR3 is 18 amino acids long. In germline, CDR1 is MDHEN, CDR2 SYDVKM. CDR3 sequence (DNA): TGTGCCAGCAGTTTGGCGGACATCGGGAGGTTGAACCAAGAGACCCAGTACTTC. Translated, it gives CASSLADIGRLNQETQYF.

This rearrangement joins TRBV25-1 to TRBJ2-3; D not resolved. Trimming left V 8 bases short and J 4 bases short, with 4 bases between. This CDR3 is built from 10 residues. CDR1 and CDR2 (germline): MGHDK, SYGVNS. The CDR3 spells CASGPDTQYF. The CDR3 region has the DNA TGTGCCAGCGGCCCAGATACGCAGTATTTT.

This chain's CDR3 is CASSLGLARDPYNEQFF. The CDR3 DNA reads TGTGCCAGCAGCTTAGGACTAGCTCGAGATCCATACAATGAGCAGTTCTTC. This chain joins TRBV7-6 and TRBJ2-1; TRBD2 aligns across 7 bases. Germline V gene lookup returns CDR1 SGHVS and CDR2 FNYEAQ. Trimming took 1 base from V and 4 from J; bases not matched to a gene: 10. The CDR3 spans 17 residues.

The CDR3 coding sequence is TGTGCCAGCAGCGCCAGAACCGGGACAGGGACAGATACGCAGTATTTT. This translates into CASSARTGTGTDTQYF. V usage is TRBV9 and J usage is TRBJ2-3; 9 nucleotides agree with TRBD1. Trimming took 3 bases from V and 3 from J; bases not matched to a gene: 8. This CDR3 spans 16 amino acids. Germline V CDR1 and CDR2: SGDLS, YYNGEE.

This rearrangement joins TRBV21-1 to TRBJ2-7; the table's D call of TRBD1 was not tested on the DNA. TRBV21-1 is labeled a pseudogene. This CDR3 has 17 residues. The chain's CDR3 is CASSTKDTDRVFYEQYF. The CDR3 nucleotides are TGTGCCAGCAGCACCAAAGACACCGACAGGGTTTTCTACGAGCAGTACTTC.

The chain combines TRBV4-3 with TRBJ2-7; 9 bases align to TRBD1. V lost 0 bases, J lost 2 bases, and 2 bases stayed unmatched. Germline CDR1 and CDR2: LGHNA and YSLEER. The CDR3 totals 15 residues. The CDR3: CASSQEGTGTYEQYF. CDR3 DNA: TGCGCCAGCAGCCAAGAAGGGACAGGGACCTACGAGCAGTACTTC.

The J gene is TRBJ2-1, the V gene TRBV11-2; the D gene is possibly TRBD2 (6 bases). V was trimmed by 2 bases and J by 1 base, leaving 6 bases between them. The germline CDR1 and CDR2 sequences are SGHAT and FQNNGV. This CDR3 comprises 14 residues. The CDR3 protein is CASSLSGSYNEQFF. The CDR3 DNA is TGTGCCAGCAGCTTAAGCGGGTCCTACAATGAGCAGTTCTTC.

The chain carries TRBV5-1 and TRBJ2-3; TRBD2 matches at 10 bases. The CDR3 has 16 amino acids. Germline lookup yields CDR1 SGHRS and CDR2 YFSETQ. After removal of 4 bases from V and 2 bases from J, the junction contained 7 bases not matched to a gene. The CDR3 sequence: CASSPRTSGFTDTQYF. CDR3 DNA sequence: TGCGCCAGCAGCCCGAGGACTAGCGGATTCACAGATACGCAGTATTTT.

This rearrangement joins TRBV6-5 to TRBJ2-7; weak D call: TRBD2 (5 bases). Germline CDR1 and CDR2: MNHEY and SVGAGI. The CDR3 totals 13 residues. The ends were cut back, 7 bases at V and 3 bases at J, with 13 bases in the middle. In DNA form, the CDR3 reads TGTGCCAGCAAAGGAACTAGTGGCTACGAGCAGTACTTC. Translated: CASKGTSGYEQYF.

The chain recombines TRBV28 with TRBJ1-2, with 10 bases matching TRBD1. Per the germline V gene, CDR1 is MDHEN and CDR2 is SYDVKM. V trimming: 10 bases; J trimming: 3 bases; junction bases outside the gene matches: 5. The CDR3 is 13 amino acids. CDR3 bases: TGTGCCATTAAGACAGGGGGCTACTATGGCTACACCTTC. The encoded protein is CAIKTGGYYGYTF.

The rearrangement links TRBV15 to TRBJ2-1, with 9 bases matching TRBD1. The ends lost 3 bases at V and 4 bases at J; junction bases unmatched: 13. The germline gives CDR1 LNHNV, CDR2 YYDKDF (reference sequence). The CDR3 runs to 18 residues. In DNA form, the CDR3 reads TGTGCCACCAGCAGCGAAGTTACAGGGGGCGTTTATTACAATGAGCAGTTCTTC. Translated, it gives CATSSEVTGGVYYNEQFF.

The V gene is TRBV29-1, the J gene TRBJ2-2; 7 bases match TRBD1. The length of the CDR3 is 13 residues. Germline lookup yields CDR1 SQVTM and CDR2 ANQGSEA. The V and J ends lost 7 bases and 4 bases, in that order; junction bases with no gene match: 6. This CDR3 reads CSGGQPSTGELFF. Written as DNA, the CDR3 is TGCAGCGGGGGACAGCCCAGCACCGGGGAGCTGTTTTTT.

The chain uses TRBV19 and TRBJ2-1; maybe TRBD1 (6 bases). V was trimmed by 6 bases and J by 5 bases, leaving 14 bases between them. The CDR3 totals 14 residues. Looked up from germline, CDR1 is LNHDA and CDR2 is SQIVND (reference sequence). CDR3 residues: CASRTMDRDNEQFF. The CDR3 region has the DNA TGTGCCAGTAGGACCATGGACAGAGACAATGAGCAGTTCTTC.